The 12 T cell receptor beta chains given below trace back to one sample, sequenced in a study of cytomegalovirus exposure and HLA in healthy donors. PCR was performed using 60 Vbeta and 13 Jbeta primers. Sequenced by immunoSEQ multiplex PCR; TCRdb stores in-frame clones only, minus some. Among 150,000 to 200,000 clones, around 81% were seen once, and the ten largest hold about 1.7%. Sequencing was performed on PBMCs. The receptors shown here come from a man aged 18-30 years in good health and CMV-seronegative.

CDR3 in amino acids: CASSQGGTGEGNTF. Written as DNA, the CDR3 is TGCGCCAGCAGCCAAGGAGGGACAGGGGAGGGGAACACCTTC. This sequence joins TRBV4-3 and TRBJ1-2, with TRBD1 matching 10 bases. The CDR3 has 14 amino acids. Germline CDR1 LGHNA, CDR2 YSLEER. J was trimmed by 12 bases and V by 1 base; bases with no gene match: 8.

This clone was counted between two and nine times. The sample has other DNA sequences that encode this CDR3 too. This chain connects TRBV2 to TRBJ1-1; D not certain. This CDR3 has 13 residues. Germline assignment: CDR1 SNHLY and CDR2 FYNNEI. Trimming shortened V by 2 bases and J by 1 base, and 5 bases separated the two germline ends. DNA for the CDR3: TGTGCCAGCAGTGAACTAGAGAACACTGAAGCTTTCTTT. Protein product: CASSELENTEAFF.

The gene calls are TRBV30 and TRBJ2-2; the D gene is possibly TRBD2 (5 bases). V was clipped by 8 bases and J by 1 base, with 14 bases between them. The CDR3 runs 14 residues. CDR1 GTSNPN and CDR2 SVGIG come from the germline V gene (reference sequence). CDR3 DNA sequence: TGTGCCAGAGGGCAGGCCCGGAACACCGGGGAGCTGTTTTTT. Its protein product is CARGQARNTGELFF.

J is TRBJ2-1 and V is TRBV5-1; D gene uncertain. Germline V gene sequence: CDR1 SGHRS, CDR2 YFSETQ. V was clipped by 1 base and J by 6 bases, with 11 bases between them. The CDR3 covers 14 residues. The CDR3 loop is CASSLMLDLNEQFF. DNA of the CDR3: TGCGCCAGCAGCTTGATGCTAGATCTCAATGAGCAGTTCTTC.

The V and J genes are TRBV19 and TRBJ1-3; the D gene is possibly TRBD1 (6 bases). This CDR3 spans 17 amino acids. Germline CDR1 reads LNHDA; CDR2 reads SQIVND (reference sequence). V gave up 0 bases and J gave up 2 bases, with 14 bases separating them. This chain's CDR3 is CASSIDTGYGPGNTIYF. CDR3 DNA sequence: TGTGCCAGTAGTATAGATACAGGGTATGGACCTGGAAACACCATATATTTT.

This clone showed up just a few times. V gene TRBV2 combines with J gene TRBJ2-3, with D possibly TRBD2 on 6 matching bases. The CDR3 sequence is 15 residues long. Between the trimmed V and J ends, which lost 7 bases and 0 bases, there was a span of 14 bases. Per germline, CDR1 SNHLY and CDR2 FYNNEI. CDR3 nucleotide sequence: TGTGCCAGCAAGGGGAGAAGCGGGAGCACAGATACGCAGTATTTT. Residues: CASKGRSGSTDTQYF.

This clone was seen a handful of times. This sequence joins TRBV27 and TRBJ1-2, with 8 bases fitting TRBD1. This CDR3 comprises 13 residues. Per germline, CDR1 MNHEY and CDR2 SMNVEV (reference sequence). Trimming took 4 bases from V and 8 from J; bases not matched to a gene: 6. Here the CDR3 reads CASSSTGGGGYTF. CDR3 nucleotide sequence: TGTGCCAGCAGTTCTACAGGGGGAGGGGGCTACACCTTC.

V gene TRBV5-8 combines with J gene TRBJ2-5; the match to TRBD2 covers 9 bases. The CDR3 is made up of 16 amino acids. Unmatched junction bases numbered 7, after V lost 0 bases and J lost 4 bases. The germline V gene encodes CDR1 SGHTS and CDR2 YDEGEE. In DNA form, the CDR3 reads TGTGCCAGCAGCTTGGGTGGCGGGAGGGCCGGAGAGACCCAGTACTTC. Protein sequence: CASSLGGGRAGETQYF.

In its sample, this clone was seen a few times. At the DNA level, this CDR3 is encoded by other sequences in the same sample as well. The V gene is TRBV7-2, the J gene TRBJ1-3; a possible D gene is TRBD1 (5 bases). The CDR3 runs to 17 residues. The V end was cut by 1 base, the J end by 1 base, with 14 bases between. Germline values: CDR1 SGHTA, CDR2 FQGNSA. The CDR3 DNA is TGTGCCAGCAGCTTAGTAGCAGGGATGAGGTCTGGAAACACCATATATTTT. This sequence encodes CASSLVAGMRSGNTIYF.

This sequence joins TRBV9 and TRBJ1-1, with D tentatively TRBD1 (6 bases). The CDR3 length is 14 residues. The germline V and J ends were trimmed by 4 bases and 5 bases, with 15 bases remaining between them. In germline, CDR1 is SGDLS, CDR2 YYNGEE. The CDR3 region is CASSPGVERTEAFF. In DNA form, the CDR3 reads TGTGCCAGCAGCCCAGGGGTGGAGAGGACTGAAGCTTTCTTT. Full variable domain (remainder filled in from reference TRBV9 and TRBJ1-1): DSGVTQTPKHLITATGQRVTLRCSPRSGDLSVYWYQQSLDQGLQFLIQYYNGEERAKGNILERFSAQQFPDLHSELNLSSLELGDSALYFCASSPGVERTEAFFGQGTRLTVV.

V and J are TRBV4-2 and TRBJ2-3; D is undetermined. The CDR3 is 14 residues long. Germline-derived CDR1 and CDR2 are LGHNA and YNFKEQ. Trimming took off 0 bases at V and 0 bases at J, with 4 bases between the two ends. Written as DNA, the CDR3 is TGTGCCAGCAGCCAAGAGTATAGCACAGATACGCAGTATTTT. Translating gives CASSQEYSTDTQYF.

The genes are TRBV28 and TRBJ2-1, with TRBD2 identical over 8 bases. CDR3 length equals 14 residues. CDR1 MDHEN and CDR2 SYDVKM come from the germline V gene. Trimming took 5 bases from V and 8 from J; bases not matched to a gene: 8. The CDR3 sequence: CASSTGGPQDEQFF. Here the CDR3 DNA reads TGTGCCAGCAGTACGGGAGGGCCTCAGGATGAGCAGTTCTTC. The entire variable domain, with the rest obtained from reference TRBV28 and TRBJ2-1, is as follows: DVKVTQSSRYLVKRTGEKVFLECVQDMDHENMFWYRQDPGLGLRLIYFSYDVKMKEKGDIPEGYSVSREKKERFSLILESASTNQTSMYLCASSTGGPQDEQFFGPGTRLTVL.